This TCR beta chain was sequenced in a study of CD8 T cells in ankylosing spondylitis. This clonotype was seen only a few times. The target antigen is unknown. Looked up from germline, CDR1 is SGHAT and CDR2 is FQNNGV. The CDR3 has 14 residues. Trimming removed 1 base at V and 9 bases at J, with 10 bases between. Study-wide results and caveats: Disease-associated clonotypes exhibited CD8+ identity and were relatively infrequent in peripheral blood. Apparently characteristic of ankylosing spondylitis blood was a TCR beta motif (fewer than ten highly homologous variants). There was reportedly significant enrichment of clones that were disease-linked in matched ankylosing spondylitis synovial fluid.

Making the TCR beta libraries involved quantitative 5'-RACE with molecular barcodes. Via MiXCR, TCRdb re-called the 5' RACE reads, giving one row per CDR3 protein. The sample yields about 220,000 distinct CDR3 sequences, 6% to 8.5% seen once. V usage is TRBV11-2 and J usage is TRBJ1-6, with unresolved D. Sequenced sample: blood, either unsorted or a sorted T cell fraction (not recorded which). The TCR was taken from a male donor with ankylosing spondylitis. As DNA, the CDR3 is TGTGCCAGCAGCTTAGGAGGGATGGCTTCACCCCTCCACTTT. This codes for CASSLGGMASPLHF.